The sequence of this TCR beta chain was determined in a study of T cell changes during pregnancy in multiple sclerosis. This CDR3 has 15 amino acids. V gave up 2 bases and J gave up 4 bases; unmatched junction bases: 6. Germline-derived CDR1 and CDR2 are ENHRY and SYGVKD. Assay used: immunoSEQ multiplex PCR; TCRdb lists only in-frame clones, some missing. This table holds 32,000 or so clones, 75% to 90% found once. This material consisted of CD8+ T cells from peripheral blood mononuclear cells, taken in the second trimester of pregnancy. This clonotype was obtained from a female donor with multiple sclerosis, enrolled in a pregnancy study. This chain joins TRBV10-3 and TRBJ1-1, with 8 positions matching TRBD1. The CDR3 DNA follows: TGTGCCATCAGTGAGGCAGGGGGCGCGGGCACTGAAGCTTTCTTT. Translation gives CAISEAGGAGTEAFF.